These T cell receptor beta chains were read from a single sample in a study of control samples from healthy donors and cancer patients. Sequencing used immunoSEQ multiplex PCR; TCRdb keeps in-frame clones, though not all of them. The repertoire holds around 200,000 clones, with over 90% as singletons. Specimen: blood. The receptors derive from a man over 45 in good health. Each CDR3 is given with its conserved first and last residue. Each record gives: V gene, CDR3 length, J gene, CDR3 protein.

v_gene: TRBV19; len: 13; j_gene: TRBJ1-3; CDR3aa: CASRTGPGNTIYF
v_gene: TRBV2; len: 16; j_gene: TRBJ1-6; CDR3aa: CASRPDRLSYNSPLHF
v_gene: TRBV24-1; len: 16; j_gene: TRBJ2-1; CDR3aa: CATSGEGGLIYNEQFF
v_gene: TRBV20-1; len: 14; j_gene: TRBJ2-7; CDR3aa: CSASFGGGPYEQYF
v_gene: TRBV6-5; len: 14; j_gene: TRBJ2-5; CDR3aa: CASNGQGIQETQYF
v_gene: TRBV5-1; len: 15; j_gene: TRBJ2-1; CDR3aa: CASSLNQLSYNEQFF
v_gene: TRBV28; len: 15; j_gene: TRBJ2-2; CDR3aa: CASSSGGKNTGELFF
v_gene: TRBV18; len: 12; j_gene: TRBJ1-1; CDR3aa: CASSPRGGQAFF
v_gene: TRBV6-4; len: 16; j_gene: TRBJ1-1; CDR3aa: CASSAEAMRGRVDAFF
v_gene: TRBV18; len: 15; j_gene: TRBJ2-2; CDR3aa: CASSPGTGNTGELFF
v_gene: TRBV5-4; len: 14; j_gene: TRBJ2-2; CDR3aa: CASSPGGGTGELFF
v_gene: TRBV28; len: 15; j_gene: TRBJ2-3; CDR3aa: CASSPPGDRTDTQYF
v_gene: TRBV30; len: 11; j_gene: TRBJ2-7; CDR3aa: CAWSAAEVQYF
v_gene: TRBV28; len: 14; j_gene: TRBJ1-6; CDR3aa: CASSQTEWNSPLHF
v_gene: TRBV3-1/TRBV3-2; len: 12; j_gene: TRBJ1-1; CDR3aa: CASSQLAQEAFF
v_gene: TRBV24-1; len: 15; j_gene: TRBJ2-1; CDR3aa: CATSDLKTSINEQFF
v_gene: TRBV7-9; len: 13; j_gene: TRBJ1-1; CDR3aa: CASSKARVDEAFF
v_gene: TRBV5-1; len: 15; j_gene: TRBJ2-2; CDR3aa: CASSPGLPNTGELFF
v_gene: TRBV5-1; len: 15; j_gene: TRBJ2-5; CDR3aa: CASSPGSSTEETQYF
v_gene: TRBV2; len: 15; j_gene: TRBJ1-2; CDR3aa: CASSGGTVANYGYTF
v_gene: TRBV5-5; len: 12; j_gene: TRBJ2-1; CDR3aa: CASSLETLEQFF
v_gene: TRBV15; len: 12; j_gene: TRBJ2-7; CDR3aa: CATSRSAGEQYF
v_gene: TRBV7-8; len: 14; j_gene: TRBJ1-2; CDR3aa: CASSLGGIGDGYTF
v_gene: TRBV5-4; len: 15; j_gene: TRBJ2-7; CDR3aa: CASSPPGTGMSEQYF
v_gene: TRBV18; len: 15; j_gene: TRBJ2-5; CDR3aa: CASSPRGGSQETQYF
v_gene: TRBV5-1; len: 12; j_gene: TRBJ2-6; CDR3aa: CASSLEANVLTF